One and the same sample provided the 14 T cell receptor beta chains below, sequenced in a study of shared clonotypes between healthy human individuals. Produced via immunoSEQ multiplex PCR; TCRdb's table is partial and in-frame only. Here the sample spans roughly 2 million clones, about 95% being singletons. Naivety among CD8 cells was defined by CD45RO negativity and positive CCR7 selection, thereby excluding terminally differentiated effector memory CD45RA+ cells. Sequenced material: naive CD8+ T cells sorted from blood. These receptors were collected from a young man in good health.

This clone is a singleton in its sample. This chain uses TRBV4-3 with TRBJ2-5; tentatively, D is TRBD1 (5 bases). This CDR3 region has 15 residues. The germline gives CDR1 LGHNA, CDR2 YSLEER. V was trimmed by 4 bases and J by 4 bases, leaving 16 bases between them. CDR3 sequence reads: CASSPGSGNGETQYF. CDR3 DNA sequence: TGCGCCAGCAGCCCCGGGTCAGGGAATGGAGAGACCCAGTACTTC.

The chain has TRBV6-6 and TRBJ2-5; D gene ambiguous. Trimming left V 0 bases short and J 2 bases short, with 10 bases between. Germline V gives CDR1 MNHNY, CDR2 SVGAGI (reference sequence). This CDR3 is built from 15 residues. In nucleotides, the CDR3 is TGTGCCAGCAGTTACTCGTATGCAGTTCAAGAGACCCAGTACTTC. Encoded protein: CASSYSYAVQETQYF.

The genes are TRBV13 and TRBJ2-1, with a possible D match to TRBD2 (5 bases). V shed 10 bases and J shed 4 bases, with 14 bases lying between them. CDR3 size: 13 residues. Germline CDR1 and CDR2: PRHDT and FYEKMQ (reference sequence). CDR3 DNA sequence: TGTGCCACCAGACGGGGAAATTACAATGAGCAGTTCTTC. Its translation: CATRRGNYNEQFF.

As regards this clone: Other DNA sequences within the sample encode an identical CDR3. The V gene is TRBV6-5, the J gene TRBJ2-2; D not resolved. The V and J ends lost 5 bases and 7 bases respectively, with 8 bases between them. Germline-derived CDR1 and CDR2 are MNHEY and SVGAGI. CDR3 length: 12 amino acids. CDR3 region: CASSPLSGELFF. The CDR3 DNA reads TGTGCCAGCAGTCCGCTTAGCGGGGAGCTGTTTTTT.

The gene calls are TRBV5-6 and TRBJ2-1; D may be TRBD1 (5 bases). Deletions cut 6 bases from V and 1 base from J, with 11 bases between. Germline V CDR1 and CDR2: SGHDT, YYEEEE. This CDR3 is 14 amino acids long. In DNA, the CDR3 is TGTGCCAGCAAAAGGGGCCAATCCTACAATGAGCAGTTCTTC. This gives the protein CASKRGQSYNEQFF.

V gene TRBV27 combines with J gene TRBJ2-7; D is unresolved. Germline V gives CDR1 MNHEY, CDR2 SMNVEV (reference sequence). V was cut by 5 bases and J by 7 bases, with 15 bases left in between. The CDR3 spans 13 residues. The CDR3 DNA reads as TGTGCCAGCAGTCCCCGGCCGTCGGTGGAGCAGTACTTC. It translates to CASSPRPSVEQYF.

The chain couples TRBV6-5 to TRBJ2-5, with D possibly TRBD2 on 5 matching bases. Germline loops: CDR1 MNHEY, CDR2 SVGAGI. V lost 2 bases to trimming and J lost 1 base, with 8 bases between them. The CDR3 loop spans 14 amino acids. Here the CDR3 reads CASSYVGGQETQYF. The CDR3 region has the DNA TGTGCCAGCAGTTACGTTGGAGGCCAAGAGACCCAGTACTTC.

For this clone: The identical CDR3 is also encoded by other nucleotide sequences in the sample. The V call is TRBV10-3, the J call TRBJ2-7, with D possibly called TRBD1 or TRBD2 (6 bases each). This CDR3 contains 12 residues. The V gene lost 8 bases and the J gene lost 3 bases, with 11 bases spanning the gap. Germline values: CDR1 ENHRY, CDR2 SYGVKD. The CDR3 DNA reads as TGTGCCATCTCTGAGGGGGGCTACGAGCAGTACTTC. Residues: CAISEGGYEQYF.

The J gene is TRBJ1-2, the V gene TRBV4-1, with D possibly matching TRBD1 (6 bases). This CDR3 is 15 amino acids long. From germline, CDR1 is MGHRA and CDR2 YSYEKL. Trimming cost V 2 bases and J 0 bases, with 10 bases left between them. CDR3 loop: CASSQLDRTNYGYTF. The CDR3 region has the DNA TGCGCCAGCAGCCAATTAGACAGGACTAACTATGGCTACACCTTC.

This clone was counted once. The V gene is TRBV27, the J gene TRBJ1-2; possible D gene TRBD1, 5 bases. V was trimmed by 4 bases and J by 2 bases, leaving 17 bases between them. The CDR3 is 16 residues long. CDR1 is MNHEY and CDR2 is SMNVEV in the germline V gene (reference sequence). CDR3 residues: CASSSIPWAGNYGYTF. In DNA, the CDR3 is TGTGCCAGCAGTTCAATCCCCTGGGCAGGGAACTATGGCTACACCTTC.

The V call is TRBV9, the J call TRBJ1-1; D uncertain. There are 12 residues in the CDR3. Germline V gene sequence: CDR1 SGDLS, CDR2 YYNGEE. V lost 3 bases to trimming and J lost 1 base, with 4 bases between them. CDR3 nucleotide sequence: TGTGCCAGCAGCGACCAGAACACTGAAGCTTTCTTT. Amino acids: CASSDQNTEAFF.

This clone appeared a single time. The chain is built from TRBV10-2 and TRBJ1-2; 7 nucleotides agree with TRBD1. This CDR3 comprises 19 residues. In germline, CDR1 is WSHSY, CDR2 SAAADI. With 0 bases clipped from V and 3 bases from J, the junction kept 16 bases outside the gene matches. The CDR3 DNA sequence: TGCGCCAGCAGTGAGTCCCCTGGGGGACAGTACGAGTCTCACTATGGCTACACCTTC. Translation: CASSESPGGQYESHYGYTF.

The rearrangement links TRBV6-1 to TRBJ1-1; no clear D. Germline V gene data show CDR1 as MNHNS and CDR2 as SASEGT. This CDR3 is 12 amino acids long. V lost 9 bases to trimming and J lost 1 base, with 9 bases between them. The CDR3 loop reads CASSQRNTEAFF. The CDR3 nucleotides are TGTGCCAGTTCTCAAAGGAACACTGAAGCTTTCTTT.

The chain couples TRBV6-6 to TRBJ2-3, with D perhaps matching TRBD1 (6 bases). The germline V gene has CDR1 MNHNY and CDR2 SVGAGI (reference sequence). The CDR3 is 16 residues long. Between the trimmed V and J ends, which lost 6 bases and 4 bases, there was a span of 20 bases. CDR3 amino acids: CASSLHPTGRPDTQYF. CDR3 coding DNA: TGTGCCAGCAGCTTACATCCGACAGGCCGCCCAGATACGCAGTATTTT.